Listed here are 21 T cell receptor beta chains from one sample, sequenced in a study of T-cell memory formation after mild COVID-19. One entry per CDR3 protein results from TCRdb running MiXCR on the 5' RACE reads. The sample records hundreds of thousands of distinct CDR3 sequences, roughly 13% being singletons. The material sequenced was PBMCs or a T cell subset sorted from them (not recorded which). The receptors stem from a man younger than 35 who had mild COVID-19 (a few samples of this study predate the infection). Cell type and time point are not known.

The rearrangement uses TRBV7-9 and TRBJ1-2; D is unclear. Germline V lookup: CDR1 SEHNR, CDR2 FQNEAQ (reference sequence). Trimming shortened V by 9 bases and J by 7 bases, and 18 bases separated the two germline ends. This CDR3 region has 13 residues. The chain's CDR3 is CASGSGLVSGYTF. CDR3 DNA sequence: TGTGCCAGTGGATCTGGGTTGGTGAGTGGCTACACCTTC.

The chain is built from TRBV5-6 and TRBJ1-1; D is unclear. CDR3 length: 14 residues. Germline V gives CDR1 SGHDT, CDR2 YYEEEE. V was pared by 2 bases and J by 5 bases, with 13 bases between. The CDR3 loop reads CASSLSGELTEAFF. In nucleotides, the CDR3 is TGTGCCAGCAGCTTATCTGGGGAGTTGACTGAAGCTTTCTTT.

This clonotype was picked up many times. CDR3 sequence reads: CASSQVFGAGGYEQYF. CDR3 nucleotides: TGTGCCAGCAGCCAAGTTTTCGGGGCAGGGGGCTACGAGCAGTACTTC. This chain connects TRBV4-2 to TRBJ2-7; TRBD1 aligns across 7 bases. V trimming: 1 base; J trimming: 3 bases; junction bases outside the gene matches: 9. The CDR3 length is 16 residues. CDR1 and CDR2 (germline): LGHNA, YNFKEQ.

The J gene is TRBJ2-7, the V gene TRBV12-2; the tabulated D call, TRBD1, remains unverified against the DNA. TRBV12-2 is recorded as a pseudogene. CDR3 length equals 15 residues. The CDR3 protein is CASRHTLYGTYEQYV. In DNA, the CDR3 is TGTGCAAGTCGCCATACCCTGTATGGGACCTACGAGCAGTACGTC.

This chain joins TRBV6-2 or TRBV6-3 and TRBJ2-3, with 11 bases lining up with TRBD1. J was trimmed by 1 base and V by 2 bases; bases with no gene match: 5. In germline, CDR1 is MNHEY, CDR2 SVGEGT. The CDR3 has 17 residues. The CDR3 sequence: CASSYSGTGGGTDTQYF. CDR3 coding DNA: TGTGCCAGCAGTTACAGCGGGACAGGGGGTGGCACAGATACGCAGTATTTT.

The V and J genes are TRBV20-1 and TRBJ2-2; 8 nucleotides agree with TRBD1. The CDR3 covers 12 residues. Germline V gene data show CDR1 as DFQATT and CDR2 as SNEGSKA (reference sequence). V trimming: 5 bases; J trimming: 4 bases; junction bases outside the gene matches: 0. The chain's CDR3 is CSAGTGTGELFF. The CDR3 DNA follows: TGCAGTGCTGGGACAGGCACCGGGGAGCTGTTTTTT.

CDR3 sequence: CASSSPPSHNEQFF. The CDR3 nucleotides read TGTGCCAGCAGTTCACCCCCCAGCCACAATGAGCAGTTCTTC. The chain joins TRBV12-3 or TRBV12-4 to TRBJ2-1; D not resolved. Trimming took 4 bases from V and 5 from J, leaving 12 bases between them. The CDR3 covers 14 residues.

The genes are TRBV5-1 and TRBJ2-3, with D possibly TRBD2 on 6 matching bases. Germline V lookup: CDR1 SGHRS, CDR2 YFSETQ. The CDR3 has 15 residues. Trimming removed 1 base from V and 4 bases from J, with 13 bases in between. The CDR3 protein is CASSLRGIPSDTQYF. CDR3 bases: TGCGCCAGCAGCTTGCGGGGGATCCCGTCAGATACGCAGTATTTT.

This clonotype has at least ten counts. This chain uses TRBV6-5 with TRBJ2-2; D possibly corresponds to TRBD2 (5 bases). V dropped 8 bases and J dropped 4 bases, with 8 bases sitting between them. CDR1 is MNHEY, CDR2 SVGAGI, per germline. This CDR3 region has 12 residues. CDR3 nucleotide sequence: TGTGCCAGCCACGGGGTCACCGGGGAGCTGTTTTTT. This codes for CASHGVTGELFF.

CDR3 sequence: CASSVDWSSGNTIYF. CDR3 coding DNA: TGTGCCAGCAGCGTAGACTGGAGCTCTGGAAACACCATATATTTT. V and J are TRBV9 and TRBJ1-3; D is unclear. This CDR3 is 15 amino acids long. Trimming left V 0 bases short and J 0 bases short, with 7 bases between. Germline V gene sequence: CDR1 SGDLS, CDR2 YYNGEE.

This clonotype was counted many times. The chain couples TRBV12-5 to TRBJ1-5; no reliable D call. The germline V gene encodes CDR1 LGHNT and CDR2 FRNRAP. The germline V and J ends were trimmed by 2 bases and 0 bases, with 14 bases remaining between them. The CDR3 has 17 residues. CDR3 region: CASGLSLSSYSNQPQHF. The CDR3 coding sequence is TGTGCTAGTGGTTTGTCCCTATCGTCCTATAGCAATCAGCCCCAGCATTTT. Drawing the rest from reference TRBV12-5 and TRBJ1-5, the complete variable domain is DARVTQTPRHKVTEMGQEVTMRCQPILGHNTVFWYRQTMMQGLELLAYFRNRAPLDDSGMPKDRFSAEMPDATLATLKIQPSEPRDSAVYFCASGLSLSSYSNQPQHFGDGTRLSIL.

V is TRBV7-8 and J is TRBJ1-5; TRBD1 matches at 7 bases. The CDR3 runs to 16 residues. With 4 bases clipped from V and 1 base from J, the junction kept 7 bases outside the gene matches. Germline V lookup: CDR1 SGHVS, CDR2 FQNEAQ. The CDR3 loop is CASSYIQGRSNQPQHF. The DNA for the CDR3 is TGTGCCAGCAGCTACATACAGGGGAGAAGCAATCAGCCCCAGCATTTT.

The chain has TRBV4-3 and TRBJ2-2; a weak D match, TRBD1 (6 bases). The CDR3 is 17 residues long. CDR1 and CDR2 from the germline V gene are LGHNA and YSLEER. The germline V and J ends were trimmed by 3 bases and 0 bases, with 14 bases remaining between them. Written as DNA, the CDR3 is TGCGCCAGCAGCCACCCACGCCAGGGGCCGAACACCGGGGAGCTGTTTTTT. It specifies CASSHPRQGPNTGELFF.

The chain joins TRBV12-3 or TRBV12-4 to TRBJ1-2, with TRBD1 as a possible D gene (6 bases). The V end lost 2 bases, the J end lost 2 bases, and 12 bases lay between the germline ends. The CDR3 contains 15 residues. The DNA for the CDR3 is TGTGCCAGCAGTTTAATGGGGGGGGCGAACTATGGCTACACCTTC. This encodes CASSLMGGANYGYTF.

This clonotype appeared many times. CDR3 loop: CAVGQGVEDTQYF. The CDR3 DNA is TGTGCCGTTGGACAGGGGGTAGAAGATACGCAGTATTTT. The J gene is TRBJ2-3, the V gene TRBV12-3 or TRBV12-4; 10 bases are shared with TRBD1. CDR3 length: 13 amino acids. Germline trimming cut 11 bases from V and 5 bases from J; bases unmatched to any gene: 7.

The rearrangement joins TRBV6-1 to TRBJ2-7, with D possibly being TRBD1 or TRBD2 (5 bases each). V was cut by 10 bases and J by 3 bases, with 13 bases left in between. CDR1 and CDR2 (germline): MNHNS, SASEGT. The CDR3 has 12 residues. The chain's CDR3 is CATWGTVYEQYF. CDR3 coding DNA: TGTGCCACCTGGGGGACGGTCTACGAGCAGTACTTC.

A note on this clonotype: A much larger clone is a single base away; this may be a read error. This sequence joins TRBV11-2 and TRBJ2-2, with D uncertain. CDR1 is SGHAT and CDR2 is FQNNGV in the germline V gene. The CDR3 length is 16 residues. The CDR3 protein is CSSSLDRRVEMGELFF. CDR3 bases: TGTTCCAGCAGCTTAGATCGCCGGGTAGAGATGGGGGAGCTGTTTTTT.

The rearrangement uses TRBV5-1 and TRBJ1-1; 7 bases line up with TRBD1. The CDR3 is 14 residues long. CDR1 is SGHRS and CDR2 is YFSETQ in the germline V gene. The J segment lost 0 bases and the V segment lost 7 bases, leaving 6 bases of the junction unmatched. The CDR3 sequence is CASGLDRVNTEAFF. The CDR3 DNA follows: TGCGCCAGCGGGTTAGACAGGGTGAACACTGAAGCTTTCTTT.

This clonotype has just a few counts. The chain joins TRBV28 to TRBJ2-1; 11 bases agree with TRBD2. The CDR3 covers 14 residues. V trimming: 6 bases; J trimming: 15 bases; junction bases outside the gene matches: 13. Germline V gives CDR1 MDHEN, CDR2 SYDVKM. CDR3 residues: CASSPPQLAGVVFF. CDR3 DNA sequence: TGTGCCAGCAGCCCCCCTCAACTAGCGGGGGTGGTGTTCTTC.

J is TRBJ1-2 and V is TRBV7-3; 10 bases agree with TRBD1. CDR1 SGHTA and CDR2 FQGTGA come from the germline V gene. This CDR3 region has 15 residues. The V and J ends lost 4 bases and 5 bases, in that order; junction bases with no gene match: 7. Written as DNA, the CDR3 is TGTGCCAGCAGCTCAACCGGGACAGGGGAGTATGGCTACACCTTC. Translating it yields CASSSTGTGEYGYTF.

The CDR3 protein is CASSPGGGAGETQYF. In nucleotides, the CDR3 is TGTGCCAGCAGCCCCGGCGGGGGGGCGGGGGAGACCCAGTACTTC. The rearrangement uses TRBV11-3 and TRBJ2-5, with TRBD2 matching over 9 bases. CDR3 size: 15 residues. Looked up from germline, CDR1 is SGHNT and CDR2 is YENEEA. V trimming: 5 bases; J trimming: 5 bases; junction bases outside the gene matches: 9.